The clone carrying this T cell receptor beta chain was seen at least ten times. Its specificity is not known. The data were obtained in a study of lung T cells in sarcoidosis with Löfgren's syndrome. TCRdb independently ran MiXCR on the reads; one entry per CDR3 protein. The sample includes roughly 19,000 distinct CDR3 sequences, about 20% of them seen just once. This CDR3 is 13 amino acids long. The germline gives CDR1 LNHDA, CDR2 SQIVND (reference sequence). V lost 5 bases to trimming and J lost 6 bases, with 11 bases between them. Findings and caveats of the study: The most expanded V genes in Löfgren's patients were reportedly TRAV12-1 and TRBV2.

This receptor was obtained from a human donor with sarcoidosis (Löfgren's syndrome or another form), or a control subject (not recorded which). This rearrangement joins TRBV19 to TRBJ1-5; possible D gene TRBD1, 6 bases. Material: CD4+ T cells from PBMCs. CDR3 DNA sequence: TGTGCCAGTAGTGTACAGGGCGCTCAGCCCCAGCATTTT. Protein: CASSVQGAQPQHF.